These 30 T cell receptor beta chains were all obtained from the same sample, sequenced in a study of blood T cell repertoires in COVID-19. Here immunoSEQ multiplex PCR was the method, and the copy in TCRdb shows in-frame clones only, minus some. The data hold fewer than 120,000 clones, with approximately 80% observed a single time. Source material: peripheral blood. These receptors were taken from a woman aged 60-75 years with acute or convalescent COVID-19.

V and J are TRBV7-9 and TRBJ1-1, with D tentatively TRBD1 (6 bases). This CDR3 has 14 residues. The V and J ends lost 8 bases and 5 bases respectively, with 18 bases between them. Germline lookup yields CDR1 SEHNR and CDR2 FQNEAQ (reference sequence). This chain's CDR3 is CASLPGRGETEAFF. The CDR3 DNA is TGTGCCAGCCTGCCCGGCAGGGGTGAAACTGAAGCTTTCTTT. Using reference TRBV7-9 and TRBJ1-1 for the parts outside the CDR3, the full variable domain is DTGVSQNPRHKITKRGQNVTFRCDPISEHNRLYWYRQTLGQGPEFLTYFQNEAQLEKSRLLSDRFSAERPKGSFSTLEIQRTEQGDSAMYLCASLPGRGETEAFFGQGTRLTVV.

This chain joins TRBV7-2 and TRBJ2-5; D call uncertain. Germline CDR1 and CDR2: SGHTA and FQGNSA. The CDR3 totals 13 residues. The ends were cut back, 5 bases at V and 5 bases at J, with 12 bases in the middle. DNA for the CDR3: TGTGCCAGCAGCCCCACCGGCGGTGAGACCCAGTACTTC. Protein product: CASSPTGGETQYF.

The chain recombines TRBV5-6 with TRBJ1-1; D gene ambiguous. This CDR3 is 14 amino acids long. CDR1 and CDR2 from the germline V gene are SGHDT and YYEEEE. V dropped 4 bases and J dropped 3 bases, with 13 bases sitting between them. CDR3 residues: CASSATPVHTEAFF. DNA for the CDR3: TGTGCCAGCAGCGCGACACCGGTCCACACTGAAGCTTTCTTT.

This clone showed up just a few times. V is TRBV13 and J is TRBJ1-6; the D gene is possibly TRBD1 (6 bases). The V and J ends lost 5 bases and 1 base respectively, with 18 bases between them. The length of the CDR3 is 18 residues. Germline CDR1 and CDR2: PRHDT and FYEKMQ (reference sequence). The CDR3 DNA is TGTGCCAGCAGCGGGGCAGGGGTGGAAGGGTCCTATAATTCACCCCTCCACTTT. Amino acids: CASSGAGVEGSYNSPLHF.

The V and J genes are TRBV7-2 and TRBJ1-2, with TRBD1 matching over 8 bases. Losses at the gene ends were 1 base for V and 8 bases for J; bases not matched to a gene: 9. The germline V gene encodes CDR1 SGHTA and CDR2 FQGNSA. CDR3 size: 15 residues. The CDR3 bases are TGTGCCAGCAGCTTAGTGGGCGGACAGGGCCGAGGCTACACCTTC. This codes for CASSLVGGQGRGYTF.

The rearrangement joins TRBV18 to TRBJ2-5; TRBD1 aligns across 8 bases. The CDR3 contains 15 residues. Trimming removed 1 base from V and 4 bases from J; junction bases left unmatched: 5. The germline CDR1 and CDR2 sequences are KGHSH and LQKENI. As DNA, the CDR3 is TGTGCCAGCTCACCACGGGGAGACAGGGGAGAGACCCAGTACTTC. This gives the protein CASSPRGDRGETQYF.

This clone was observed once. This chain uses TRBV6-2 or TRBV6-3 with TRBJ2-1, with no clear D. CDR3 length equals 13 residues. The germline V gene has CDR1 MNHEY and CDR2 SVGEGT. V was shortened by 4 bases and J by 6 bases, with 10 bases between the two germline ends. In nucleotides, the CDR3 is TGTGCCAGCAGTTTCCCCACTATCAATGAGCAGTTCTTC. Translating gives CASSFPTINEQFF.

This sequence joins TRBV6-6 and TRBJ1-1, with D hard to call. The V gene's germline CDR1 is MNHNY and CDR2 SVGAGI (reference sequence). This CDR3 has 12 amino acids. Trimming took 2 bases from V and 6 from J, leaving 7 bases between them. The DNA for the CDR3 is TGTGCCAGCAGTTACGAGGGCCCTGAAGCTTTCTTT. As protein: CASSYEGPEAFF.

This clone was observed once. The chain carries TRBV7-2 and TRBJ2-7; 9 positions agree with TRBD1. V lost 4 bases and J lost 6; bases outside the gene matches: 7. Germline CDR1 and CDR2: SGHTA and FQGNSA. This CDR3 comprises 14 residues. Here the CDR3 DNA reads TGTGCCAGCAGCTCCTCCGGGACAGGGCTCGAGCAGTACTTC. It translates to CASSSSGTGLEQYF. Using reference TRBV7-2 and TRBJ2-7 for the parts outside the CDR3, the full variable domain is GAGVSQSPSNKVTEKGKDVELRCDPISGHTALYWYRQSLGQGLEFLIYFQGNSAPDKSGLPSDRFSAERTGGSVSTLTIQRTQQEDSAVYLCASSSSGTGLEQYFGPGTRLTVT.

The chain combines TRBV29-1 with TRBJ2-7, with TRBD2 matching over 9 bases. Looked up from germline, CDR1 is SQVTM and CDR2 is ANQGSEA. The J segment lost 6 bases and the V segment lost 1 base, leaving 10 bases of the junction unmatched. CDR3 size: 15 residues. The CDR3 DNA reads TGCAGCGTTGAAGCCTTTAGGGCGGGGGGGCGCGAGCAGTACTTC. Translated: CSVEAFRAGGREQYF.

The rearrangement joins TRBV3-1 (or the pseudogene TRBV3-2) to TRBJ2-7; no clear D gene. The CDR3 extends over 15 amino acids. V was cut by 1 base and J by 4 bases, with 14 bases left in between. The germline CDR1 and CDR2 sequences are LGHDT and YNNKEL (reference sequence). DNA of the CDR3: TGTGCCAGCAGCCAAGGCCCACTCGTTCTTTACGAGCAGTACTTC. It yields the protein CASSQGPLVLYEQYF.

The gene calls are TRBV18 and TRBJ1-3; 10 bases align to TRBD1. The germline gives CDR1 KGHSH, CDR2 LQKENI. Trimming removed 6 bases from V and 4 bases from J; junction bases left unmatched: 9. The CDR3 loop spans 16 amino acids. The CDR3 DNA reads as TGTGCCAGCTCTTCCCGACAGGGGGCAGCAGGAAACACCATATATTTT. Its translation is CASSSRQGAAGNTIYF.

The genes are TRBV7-3 and TRBJ2-5, with a tentative D call TRBD1 (5 bases). In germline, CDR1 is SGHTA, CDR2 FQGTGA. Trimming cost V 6 bases and J 4 bases, with 12 bases left between them. This CDR3 region has 13 residues. The CDR3: CASSLQEGETQYF. The CDR3 DNA reads as TGTGCCAGCAGTTTACAGGAAGGAGAGACCCAGTACTTC.

CDR3 region: CASSRTAADNTEAFF. The CDR3 region has the DNA TGTGCCAGCAGTCGAACCGCTGCAGATAACACTGAAGCTTTCTTT. The chain recombines TRBV2 with TRBJ1-1; D uncertain. The germline CDR1 and CDR2 sequences are SNHLY and FYNNEI. V gave up 5 bases and J gave up 2 bases, with 15 bases separating them. CDR3 length: 15 residues. The variable domain in full, with the rest retrieved from reference TRBV2 and TRBJ1-1, is EPEVTQTPSHQVTQMGQEVILRCVPISNHLYFYWYRQILGQKVEFLVSFYNNEISEKSEIFDDQFSVERPDGSNFTLKIRSTKLEDSAMYFCASSRTAADNTEAFFGQGTRLTVV.

This clone was seen a few times. The CDR3 nucleotides are TGTGCCAGCAGCAAACAGGGATATGGCTACACCTTC. Translation gives CASSKQGYGYTF. The genes are TRBV21-1 and TRBJ1-2; TRBD1 is the table's D call and was not checked against the DNA. TRBV21-1 is tagged as a pseudogene. The CDR3 covers 12 residues.

This clone was counted at least ten times. V gene TRBV30 combines with J gene TRBJ1-4; the D is unclear. Germline V gene sequence: CDR1 GTSNPN, CDR2 SVGIG (reference sequence). The V end was cut by 2 bases, the J end by 7 bases, with 5 bases between. This CDR3 region has 11 residues. As DNA, the CDR3 is TGTGCCTGGAGTATCCGTGAAAAACTGTTTTTT. Protein product: CAWSIREKLFF. Looking up the rest from reference TRBV30 and TRBJ1-4 gives the full variable domain: SQTIHQWPATLVQPVGSPLSLECTVEGTSNPNLYWYRQAAGRGLQLLFYSVGIGQISSEVPQNLSASRPQDRQFILSSKKLLLSDSGFYLCAWSIREKLFFGSGTQLSVL.

J is TRBJ2-4 and V is TRBV9, with 10 nucleotides matching TRBD2. The J segment lost 10 bases and the V segment lost 0 bases, leaving 7 bases of the junction unmatched. Germline CDR1 and CDR2: SGDLS and YYNGEE. The CDR3 length is 15 residues. In DNA form, the CDR3 reads TGTGCCAGCAGCGTAGACCTAGCGGGGGCGGCGATTCAGTACTTC. Residues: CASSVDLAGAAIQYF.

This chain links TRBV24-1 with TRBJ2-7; 7 nucleotides align to TRBD1. The CDR3 spans 14 residues. The V segment lost 4 bases and the J segment 3 bases; nucleotides outside the gene matches: 5. Looked up from germline, CDR1 is KGHDR and CDR2 is SFDVKD. The CDR3 protein is CATSDGDRDYEQYF. Here the CDR3 DNA reads TGTGCCACCAGTGACGGCGACAGGGACTACGAGCAGTACTTC.

This clone was seen just once. The CDR3 region is CASSSFGGGIGNTIYF. For the CDR3, the DNA is TGTGCCAGCAGTTCCTTCGGGGGAGGCATCGGAAACACCATATATTTT. This rearrangement joins TRBV25-1 to TRBJ1-3; D is possibly TRBD1 (5 bases). From germline, CDR1 is MGHDK and CDR2 SYGVNS. Trimming cost V 5 bases and J 4 bases, with 18 bases left between them. The CDR3 sequence is 16 residues long.

The J gene is TRBJ2-7, the V gene TRBV5-4, with 10 bases matching TRBD1. V lost 5 bases to trimming and J lost 5 bases; unmatched junction nucleotides: 7. CDR3 length: 14 amino acids. CDR1 and CDR2 from the germline V gene are SGHNT and YYREEE (reference sequence). The CDR3 spells CASSRDRGLDEQYF. The CDR3 nucleotides are TGTGCCAGCAGTCGGGACAGGGGCTTGGACGAGCAGTACTTC.

V gene TRBV2 combines with J gene TRBJ1-3, with D hard to call. V was shortened by 3 bases and J by 3 bases, with 3 bases between the two germline ends. CDR3 length: 12 amino acids. CDR1 is SNHLY, CDR2 FYNNEI, per germline. This CDR3 reads CASSDNGNTIYF. CDR3 nucleotide sequence: TGTGCCAGCAGTGACAATGGAAACACCATATATTTT.

Note on this clone: The DNA is omitted, as the CDR3 cannot be located on it reliably, and the CDR3 follows TCRdb's listing. The chain couples TRBV12-1 to TRBJ1-2; the D call in the table, TRBD1, was not verified against the DNA. TRBV12-1 is designated a pseudogene. Including both end residues, the CDR3 is 16 amino acids long. CDR3 protein: CASSFGIGTAYYGYTF.

The chain joins TRBV6-6 to TRBJ2-5; 8 bases map to TRBD2. Per the germline V gene, CDR1 is MNHNY and CDR2 is SVGAGI (reference sequence). The length of the CDR3 is 15 residues. V lost 5 bases and J lost 5; bases outside the gene matches: 10. The CDR3 region has the DNA TGTGCCAGCAGTATGGGACTAGGTCGTTCCGAGACCCAGTACTTC. This translates into CASSMGLGRSETQYF.

V gene TRBV30 combines with J gene TRBJ1-1, with D perhaps matching TRBD1 (5 bases). V was trimmed by 3 bases and J by 3 bases, leaving 11 bases between them. This CDR3 contains 13 residues. Germline V gene lookup returns CDR1 GTSNPN and CDR2 SVGIG (reference sequence). Written as DNA, the CDR3 is TGTGCCTGGAGCCAAGGCAGGGACACTGAAGCTTTCTTT. This translates into CAWSQGRDTEAFF.

The rearrangement links TRBV6-2 or TRBV6-3 to TRBJ1-6; D gene uncertain. The CDR3 loop spans 16 amino acids. V lost 2 bases, J lost 0 bases, and 8 bases lay in between. From germline, CDR1 is MNHEY and CDR2 SVGEGT. The CDR3 region is CASSYAGFSYNSPLHF. CDR3 DNA: TGTGCCAGCAGTTACGCCGGGTTCTCCTATAATTCACCCCTCCACTTT.

This clone was observed a single time. This chain connects TRBV4-1 to TRBJ2-6; D remains ambiguous. The CDR3 has 16 amino acids. The V end was cut by 4 bases, the J end by 4 bases, with 14 bases between. CDR1 and CDR2 (germline): MGHRA, YSYEKL. Here the CDR3 reads CASSPSPGSGANVLTF. In DNA form, the CDR3 reads TGCGCCAGCAGCCCAAGTCCCGGGTCCGGGGCCAACGTCCTGACTTTC.

The sample holds one count of this clone. The J gene is TRBJ1-3, the V gene TRBV6-6, with 7 bases that match TRBD1. Germline CDR1 reads MNHNY; CDR2 reads SVGAGI (reference sequence). J gave up 0 bases and V 7 bases, and 6 bases lay outside the gene matches. The CDR3 totals 15 residues. The CDR3 loop reads CASTPTGTSGNTIYF. The CDR3 nucleotides are TGTGCCAGCACTCCGACAGGGACCTCTGGAAACACCATATATTTT.

CDR3 in DNA: TGCGCCAGCAGCATTGACAGGGGGAATAATCAGCCCCAGCATTTT. Amino acids: CASSIDRGNNQPQHF. The chain links TRBV5-1 to TRBJ1-5; 9 nucleotides match TRBD1. The CDR3 length is 15 residues. Germline V lookup: CDR1 SGHRS, CDR2 YFSETQ. V dropped 4 bases and J dropped 4; count of bases not matched to a gene: 6.

The chain links TRBV29-1 to TRBJ1-2; no clear D gene. V lost 3 bases and J 8 bases, leaving 13 bases between the germline ends. Germline V CDR1 and CDR2: SQVTM, ANQGSEA. The CDR3 runs to 12 residues. CDR3 DNA: TGCAGCGTTGACTCGGTCAGGTTAGGCTACACCTTC. It is translated as CSVDSVRLGYTF.

The count of this clone is one. This chain connects TRBV2 to TRBJ2-7, with D perhaps TRBD1 (5 bases). With 6 bases removed from V and 3 bases from J, the gap between germline ends came to 18 bases. Per the germline V gene, CDR1 is SNHLY and CDR2 is FYNNEI. The CDR3 sequence is 15 residues long. The CDR3 protein is CASSAQGQGDYEQYF. CDR3 bases: TGTGCCAGCAGCGCCCAAGGGCAGGGCGACTACGAGCAGTACTTC.